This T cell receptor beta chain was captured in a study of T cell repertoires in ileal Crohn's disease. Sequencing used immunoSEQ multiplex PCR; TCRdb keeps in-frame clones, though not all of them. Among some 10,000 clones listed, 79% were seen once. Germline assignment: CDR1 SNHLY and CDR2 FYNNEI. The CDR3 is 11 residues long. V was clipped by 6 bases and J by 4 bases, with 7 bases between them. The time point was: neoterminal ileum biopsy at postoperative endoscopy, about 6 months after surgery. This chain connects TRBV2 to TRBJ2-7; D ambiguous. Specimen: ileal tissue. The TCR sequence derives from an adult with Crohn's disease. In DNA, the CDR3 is TGTGCCAGCAGCTTCCAGTACGAGCAGTACTTC. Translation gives CASSFQYEQYF.